This record concerns one T cell receptor (beta chain) sequence. As yet, its antigen is unknown. The assay was immunoSEQ multiplex PCR, and TCRdb's table has in-frame clones only and misses some. The sample records over 50,000 clones, about 88% being singletons. This entry comes from a study of OX40 agonist ivuxolimab in advanced cancers. In the study overall: Those treated in dose escalation had hepatocellular carcinoma, melanoma, renal cell cancer or head and neck cancer. Two patients with cutaneous melanoma and one with hepatocellular carcinoma, three in total, showed partial responses. Earlier treatment with anti-PD-1, anti-PD-L1 or anti-CTLA-4 was permitted, and about 40% had received some.

The V end was cut by 2 bases, the J end by 4 bases, with 9 bases between. The germline V gene encodes CDR1 SGHTA and CDR2 FQGNSA. This CDR3 has 14 residues. Overall study results and limits: The 0.1-3.0 mg/kg partial responders had among the lowest clonal expansion.

The V gene is TRBV7-2, the J gene TRBJ1-5; TRBD1 might be the D (5 bases). The sample in question was CD4+ or CD8+ T cells sorted from blood, obtained in a trial of the OX40 agonist ivuxolimab. The sequence was obtained from an adult with an advanced solid tumor such as melanoma, head and neck, liver or kidney cancer. CDR3 region: CASSLSGGNQPQHF. The CDR3 region has the DNA TGTGCCAGCAGCTTATCCGGGGGAAATCAGCCCCAGCATTTT.